Shown below are 30 T cell receptor beta chains from a single sample sequenced in a study of T cell responses to AZD1222 COVID-19 vaccine. This table comes from immunoSEQ multiplex PCR, and its TCRdb copy is limited to in-frame clones, with some not included. The sample lists 150,000 or so clones; 80% to 90% were seen once. The source was peripheral blood, collected on day 0 of AZD1222 vaccination. Receptors originate from an adult in good health.

The chain recombines TRBV28 with TRBJ1-5; possible D gene TRBD1, 5 bases. V lost 3 bases to trimming and J lost 3 bases, with 9 bases between them. This CDR3 region has 14 residues. CDR1 is MDHEN, CDR2 SYDVKM, per germline. CDR3 coding DNA: TGTGCCAGCAGTTTCTGGGGGGTCAATCAGCCCCAGCATTTT. Residues: CASSFWGVNQPQHF. Looking up the rest from reference TRBV28 and TRBJ1-5 gives the full variable domain: DVKVTQSSRYLVKRTGEKVFLECVQDMDHENMFWYRQDPGLGLRLIYFSYDVKMKEKGDIPEGYSVSREKKERFSLILESASTNQTSMYLCASSFWGVNQPQHFGDGTRLSIL.

This clone occurred once. CDR3 coding DNA: TGTGCCACCAGCAGAGAGGGCGGTTATGAAGCTTTCTTT. The encoded protein is CATSREGGYEAFF. J is TRBJ1-1 and V is TRBV15; D remains unclear. The CDR3 runs 13 residues. V shed 0 bases and J shed 7 bases, with 9 bases lying between them. Germline V gene sequence: CDR1 LNHNV, CDR2 YYDKDF (reference sequence).

The chain joins TRBV6-5 to TRBJ1-5; 7 bases agree with TRBD1. The CDR3 loop spans 14 amino acids. The trim removed 8 bases at V and 7 bases at J, leaving 11 bases unmatched. Looked up from germline, CDR1 is MNHEY and CDR2 is SVGAGI. CDR3 nucleotide sequence: TGTGCCAGCGGATCTACAGGGGCCGGGCAGCCCCAGCATTTT. Translating gives CASGSTGAGQPQHF.

This chain joins TRBV5-6 and TRBJ2-2; D is perhaps TRBD2 (6 bases). In germline, CDR1 is SGHDT, CDR2 YYEEEE. CDR3 length: 19 residues. Trimming left V 0 bases short and J 4 bases short, with 22 bases between. The CDR3 loop is CASSLDGLGTQRGTGELFF. CDR3 nucleotides: TGTGCCAGCAGCTTGGACGGCCTCGGGACTCAGCGAGGCACCGGGGAGCTGTTTTTT.

This clone has just one count. V usage is TRBV3-1 (or the pseudogene TRBV3-2) and J usage is TRBJ1-2; 12 bases fit TRBD1. This CDR3 comprises 14 residues. CDR1 and CDR2 (germline): LGHDT, YNNKEL (reference sequence). V was clipped by 7 bases and J by 7 bases; unmatched bases: 7. In DNA, the CDR3 is TGTGCCAGCAAGTCCGGGACAGGGGGCTTTGGCTACACCTTC. This gives the protein CASKSGTGGFGYTF.

This chain links TRBV5-1 with TRBJ2-1; TRBD2 agrees at 10 bases. This CDR3 contains 17 residues. Germline CDR1 and CDR2: SGHRS and YFSETQ. The junction had 11 bases not matched to a gene; V was cut back by 0 bases and J by 8 bases. This chain's CDR3 is CASSLVASGRAIHEQFF. The CDR3 DNA reads as TGCGCCAGCAGCTTGGTAGCCAGCGGGAGGGCCATTCATGAGCAGTTCTTC.

The J gene is TRBJ1-5, the V gene TRBV11-2; D possibly corresponds to TRBD1 (6 bases). This CDR3 has 16 amino acids. Germline values: CDR1 SGHAT, CDR2 FQNNGV. Trimming removed 5 bases from V and 1 base from J, with 15 bases in between. This CDR3 reads CASSRRGGGSNQPQHF. The CDR3 DNA reads as TGTGCCAGCAGCCGACGGGGGGGCGGAAGCAATCAGCCCCAGCATTTT.

The rearrangement links TRBV7-2 to TRBJ2-7, with 7 bases that match TRBD1. The V and J ends lost 0 bases and 4 bases, in that order; junction bases with no gene match: 3. Germline lookup yields CDR1 SGHTA and CDR2 FQGNSA. The CDR3 length is 14 residues. The CDR3: CASSLATGTYEQYF. CDR3 DNA: TGTGCCAGCAGCTTAGCGACAGGGACGTACGAGCAGTACTTC.

The rearrangement joins TRBV9 to TRBJ2-3; 12 positions match TRBD2. CDR3 length: 16 amino acids. CDR1 and CDR2 from the germline V gene are SGDLS and YYNGEE. J lost 5 bases, V lost 3 bases, and 7 bases had no gene match. The CDR3 bases are TGTGCCAGCAGCGGCCGACTAGCGGGAGACGTAGATACGCAGTATTTT. Translated: CASSGRLAGDVDTQYF.

The chain couples TRBV5-6 to TRBJ2-5; a weak D match, TRBD1 (6 bases). The V gene's germline CDR1 is SGHDT and CDR2 YYEEEE. V was trimmed by 4 bases and J by 4 bases, leaving 17 bases between them. This CDR3 region has 15 residues. The CDR3 DNA reads as TGTGCCAGCAGCGTCCTGACAGGTTCAAGAGAGACCCAGTACTTC. Translating gives CASSVLTGSRETQYF.

The chain is built from TRBV28 and TRBJ2-2, with TRBD1 matching 9 bases. The CDR3 runs to 15 residues. The junction had 8 bases not matched to a gene; V was cut back by 6 bases and J by 6 bases. Germline V gene data show CDR1 as MDHEN and CDR2 as SYDVKM. CDR3 sequence reads: CASRGDRVGAGELFF. The CDR3 DNA is TGTGCCAGCAGGGGGGACAGGGTGGGAGCCGGGGAGCTGTTTTTT.

The CDR3 coding sequence is TGTGCCAGCAGCGTAGGCCCTAGCGGGAGGGCCGAGCAGTACTTC. Its translation is CASSVGPSGRAEQYF. The chain joins TRBV9 to TRBJ2-7, with 12 bases fitting TRBD2. The CDR3 totals 15 residues. The ends lost 0 bases at V and 6 bases at J; junction bases unmatched: 4. Germline CDR1 is SGDLS and CDR2 is YYNGEE.

The V call is TRBV7-3, the J call TRBJ2-1, with D perhaps matching TRBD1 or TRBD2 (6 bases each). The CDR3 runs 17 residues. CDR1 and CDR2 (germline): SGHTA, FQGTGA. Trimming took off 6 bases at V and 2 bases at J, with 20 bases between the two ends. CDR3 sequence: CASSPFTRDTTYNEQFF. CDR3 nucleotide sequence: TGTGCCAGCAGTCCGTTTACGCGGGACACCACCTACAATGAGCAGTTCTTC.

The genes are TRBV19 and TRBJ1-5; 7 bases match TRBD1. Germline CDR1 LNHDA, CDR2 SQIVND (reference sequence). With 6 bases clipped from V and 7 bases from J, the junction kept 9 bases outside the gene matches. There are 14 residues in the CDR3. The CDR3: CASRVTGVEQPQHF. In nucleotides, the CDR3 is TGTGCCAGTAGGGTTACAGGGGTAGAGCAGCCCCAGCATTTT.

This chain joins TRBV11-3 and TRBJ2-6, with D perhaps matching TRBD1 (6 bases). Germline lookup yields CDR1 SGHNT and CDR2 YENEEA. The CDR3 spans 16 residues. V was shortened by 4 bases and J by 3 bases, with 13 bases between the two germline ends. The CDR3 coding sequence is TGTGCCAGCAGCTCCGGTGGGGGCTTTGGGGCCAACGTCCTGACTTTC. It specifies CASSSGGGFGANVLTF.

The CDR3: CASRSSQGSGYTF. Here the CDR3 DNA reads TGTGCCAGCAGATCCTCACAGGGAAGTGGCTACACCTTC. The V call is TRBV12-3 or TRBV12-4, the J call TRBJ1-2; D possibly corresponds to TRBD1 (6 bases). The CDR3 consists of 13 residues. The V and J ends lost 6 bases and 7 bases respectively, with 15 bases between them.

V usage is TRBV28 and J usage is TRBJ1-1; D gene uncertain. In germline, CDR1 is MDHEN, CDR2 SYDVKM. The CDR3 covers 13 residues. V shed 6 bases and J shed 0 bases, with 8 bases lying between them. This CDR3 reads CASRDGLNTEAFF. Written as DNA, the CDR3 is TGTGCCAGCAGGGACGGCTTGAACACTGAAGCTTTCTTT.

This chain joins TRBV2 and TRBJ2-5; D is unclear. V shed 1 base and J shed 2 bases, with 5 bases lying between them. The V gene's germline CDR1 is SNHLY and CDR2 FYNNEI. The CDR3 is 13 residues long. The CDR3 reads CASSEVLQETQYF. The CDR3 nucleotides are TGTGCCAGCAGTGAAGTTTTACAAGAGACCCAGTACTTC.

The chain employs TRBV9 and TRBJ2-3; 7 nucleotides agree with TRBD2. The CDR3 is 15 residues long. Germline trimming cut 1 base from V and 0 bases from J; bases unmatched to any gene: 2. Germline V gene sequence: CDR1 SGDLS, CDR2 YYNGEE. The CDR3 is CASSVSGTSTDTQYF. The CDR3 coding sequence is TGTGCCAGCAGCGTAAGCGGGACTAGCACAGATACGCAGTATTTT.

This clone was seen once. This chain uses TRBV4-1 with TRBJ2-7; no clear D. The germline V gene has CDR1 MGHRA and CDR2 YSYEKL. The V end was cut by 0 bases, the J end by 7 bases, with 22 bases between. This CDR3 is built from 17 residues. Written as DNA, the CDR3 is TGCGCCAGCAGCCAAGATTCCGATCCCTATTCTATTGGTGAGCAGTACTTC. As protein: CASSQDSDPYSIGEQYF.

The chain employs TRBV2 and TRBJ1-1; tentatively, D is TRBD1 (5 bases). The CDR3 has 14 residues. CDR1 and CDR2 (germline): SNHLY, FYNNEI. Trimming stripped 2 bases from V and 1 base from J, with 8 bases between. The CDR3 DNA reads TGTGCCAGCAGTGAACGGGGCGGGAACACTGAAGCTTTCTTT. This translates into CASSERGGNTEAFF. Combining the CDR3 with reference TRBV2 and TRBJ1-1 gives the whole variable domain EPEVTQTPSHQVTQMGQEVILRCVPISNHLYFYWYRQILGQKVEFLVSFYNNEISEKSEIFDDQFSVERPDGSNFTLKIRSTKLEDSAMYFCASSERGGNTEAFFGQGTRLTVV.

This chain connects TRBV5-1 to TRBJ2-2, with D perhaps assigned TRBD1 or TRBD2 (5 bases each). The CDR3 spans 15 residues. The germline gives CDR1 SGHRS, CDR2 YFSETQ. V was shortened by 1 base and J by 1 base, with 8 bases between the two germline ends. The CDR3 sequence is CASSLSGLNTGELFF. CDR3 sequence (DNA): TGCGCCAGCAGCTTGTCGGGGCTGAACACCGGGGAGCTGTTTTTT.

The chain recombines TRBV7-8 with TRBJ1-1; D ambiguous. The CDR3 is 15 residues long. Trimming took off 1 base at V and 1 base at J, with 10 bases between the two ends. The V gene's germline CDR1 is SGHVS and CDR2 FQNEAQ. CDR3 nucleotides: TGTGCCAGCAGCTTAGGGGTCAGATCGAACACTGAAGCTTTCTTT. It yields the protein CASSLGVRSNTEAFF.

The V and J genes are TRBV5-6 and TRBJ2-5, with 7 bases lining up with TRBD2. The CDR3 has 13 residues. Germline CDR1 and CDR2: SGHDT and YYEEEE. The J segment lost 5 bases and the V segment lost 3 bases, leaving 4 bases of the junction unmatched. CDR3 in DNA: TGTGCCAGCAGCTCGACTAGCTCTGAGACCCAGTACTTC. Amino acids: CASSSTSSETQYF.

The gene calls are TRBV6-5 and TRBJ2-7; 7 nucleotides agree with TRBD1. This CDR3 has 13 amino acids. Germline values: CDR1 MNHEY, CDR2 SVGAGI. With V trimmed by 8 bases and J by 3 bases, 7 bases remained unmatched. DNA of the CDR3: TGTGCCAGCTCGAAGACAGGGAGCTACGAGCAGTACTTC. Translating gives CASSKTGSYEQYF.

This clone was counted a few times. This chain joins TRBV10-3 and TRBJ2-3; D not resolved. Trimming left V 0 bases short and J 0 bases short, with 7 bases between. This CDR3 has 15 residues. CDR1 and CDR2 (germline): ENHRY, SYGVKD. Here the CDR3 reads CAISESLISTDTQYF. CDR3 DNA sequence: TGTGCCATCAGTGAGTCTTTGATTAGCACAGATACGCAGTATTTT.

The chain uses TRBV6-5 and TRBJ2-5; D possibly corresponds to TRBD1 (6 bases). Germline V CDR1 and CDR2: MNHEY, SVGAGI. Deletions cut 0 bases from V and 10 bases from J, with 9 bases between. The CDR3 runs 12 residues. The CDR3, as DNA: TGTGCCAGCAGTTACTCTACAGGGAACCAGTACTTC. Protein product: CASSYSTGNQYF.

The chain is built from TRBV7-8 and TRBJ1-1; D uncertain. V was trimmed by 1 base and J by 2 bases, leaving 14 bases between them. Germline V gene sequence: CDR1 SGHVS, CDR2 FQNEAQ. The CDR3 is made up of 16 amino acids. Here the CDR3 reads CASSLVLRLENTEAFF. CDR3 bases: TGTGCCAGCAGCTTAGTTCTCCGGTTAGAAAACACTGAAGCTTTCTTT. Together with reference TRBV7-8 and TRBJ1-1, the CDR3 gives the full variable domain: GAGVSQSPRYKVAKRGQDVALRCDPISGHVSLFWYQQALGQGPEFLTYFQNEAQLDKSGLPSDRFFAERPEGSVSTLKIQRTQQEDSAVYLCASSLVLRLENTEAFFGQGTRLTVV.

The V and J genes are TRBV4-2 and TRBJ1-6; D perhaps matches TRBD1 (5 bases). V lost 0 bases, J lost 0 bases, and 12 bases lay in between. This CDR3 region has 18 residues. Germline loops: CDR1 LGHNA, CDR2 YNFKEQ. The CDR3 DNA reads as TGTGCCAGCAGCCAAGATCCGGGGACTGGCTCCTATAATTCACCCCTCCACTTT. Encoded protein: CASSQDPGTGSYNSPLHF.

The chain uses TRBV5-6 and TRBJ2-4; D may be TRBD1 (6 bases). Trimming shortened V by 1 base and J by 1 base, and 12 bases separated the two germline ends. The CDR3 is 16 amino acids. Germline CDR1 is SGHDT and CDR2 is YYEEEE. CDR3 region: CASSLNQGMAKNIQYF. The CDR3 DNA sequence: TGTGCCAGCAGCTTGAATCAGGGGATGGCCAAAAACATTCAGTACTTC.